Listed below are T cell receptor beta chains from one sample, sequenced in a study of T-cell reconstitution after alpha-beta-depleted transplantation in children. TCRdb analysed the PCR reads with MiXCR anew, one entry per CDR3 protein. The repertoire holds 500,000 or so distinct CDR3 sequences, with over 25% as singletons. The source was PBMCs from the stem cell graft donor, collected from the stem cell graft. The receptors were gathered from a human donor who donated a stem cell graft to a child with aplastic anemia. Each CDR3 is given with its conserved first and last residue.

TRBV20-1	CSATHRGSYNEQFF
TRBV6-1	CASSSFRIAGRTPNEQFF
TRBV20-1	CSARVRGNTGELFF
TRBV20-1	CSARVGGRNTGELFF
TRBV12-3/TRBV12-4	CASKAGGFLNEQFF
TRBV11-1	CASSDVGGSGDSYNEQFF
TRBV7-2	CASSFRVTGYEQYF
TRBV28	CASSPVDRGYTEAFF
TRBV4-1	CASSQEVGELFF
TRBV5-1	CASSPRGRDEQYF
TRBV3-1	CASSLEGWIGGYTF
TRBV20-1	CSAPMGAYGYTF
TRBV7-2	CASSLGGTGNQPQHF
TRBV5-1	CASSFSRGADTQYF
TRBV28	CASSLSVHEQYF
TRBV27	CASSLSRKDEQFF
TRBV25-1	CASSAAGGNQPQHF
TRBV4-3	CASSQEHYGYTF
TRBV6-1	CASRRTGGQETQYF